The T cell receptor beta chain described here comes from a study of monozygotic twins with inflammatory bowel disease. Notes on the study in general: Repertoire similarity did not differ between concordant and discordant twins, possibly owing to limited power.

In the case of this clonotype: The antigen is not known.

There were eight separate reactions per sample in which cDNA was made. TCRdb re-called the 5' RACE reads and catalogs CDR3 proteins one per entry, DNA excluded. Reported are approximately 200,000 distinct CDR3 sequences; the ten largest clones contain 7.5% to 9.5%. The draw for each donor consisted of a single 2.5 ml blood sample. Germline CDR1 reads GTSNPN; CDR2 reads SVGIG (reference sequence). CDR3 length: 11 amino acids. Material for sequencing was blood. The TCR was taken from a human donor with ulcerative colitis or Crohn's disease, or a healthy co-twin of an affected twin (not recorded which). The chain links TRBV30 to TRBJ2-7. The CDR3 is CAWSVSNEQYF.